What follows are 14 T cell receptor beta chains derived from one specimen sequenced in a study of cytomegalovirus exposure and HLA in healthy donors. Researchers ran the PCR with 60 Vbeta and 13 Jbeta primers. Here immunoSEQ multiplex PCR was the method, and the copy in TCRdb shows in-frame clones only, minus some. Here the sample spans around 140,000 clones, over 70% being singletons. Specimen: PBMCs. These receptor sequences come from a woman between 18 and 29 years old in good health and CMV-seronegative.

The rearrangement links TRBV5-6 to TRBJ1-1; no definite D call. Germline CDR1 SGHDT, CDR2 YYEEEE. V shed 4 bases and J shed 1 base, with 17 bases lying between them. The CDR3 has 16 residues. CDR3 nucleotides: TGTGCCAGCAGCCTGGCTATAGGTACGGGGAACACTGAAGCTTTCTTT. It is translated as CASSLAIGTGNTEAFF.

The genes are TRBV7-2 and TRBJ2-3; no reliable D call. CDR1 SGHTA and CDR2 FQGNSA come from the germline V gene. This CDR3 contains 14 residues. Trimming pared 2 bases from V and 4 bases from J, leaving 10 bases between. CDR3 amino acids: CASSLWRLADTQYF. In nucleotides, the CDR3 is TGTGCCAGCAGCTTATGGCGGTTGGCAGATACGCAGTATTTT.

This chain links TRBV30 with TRBJ1-4; no clear D gene. The germline CDR1 and CDR2 sequences are GTSNPN and SVGIG (reference sequence). The V gene lost 5 bases and the J gene lost 8 bases, with 6 bases spanning the gap. The CDR3 is made up of 10 amino acids. The CDR3 bases are TGTGCCTGGGGGCGCGAAAAACTGTTTTTT. This encodes CAWGREKLFF.

This chain joins TRBV5-4 and TRBJ2-1, with 8 bases lining up with TRBD2. Losses at the gene ends were 0 bases for V and 3 bases for J; bases not matched to a gene: 5. The CDR3 has 16 amino acids. In germline, CDR1 is SGHNT, CDR2 YYREEE (reference sequence). CDR3 region: CASSLVASGFYNEQFF. CDR3 bases: TGTGCCAGCAGCTTGGTGGCTAGCGGGTTCTACAATGAGCAGTTCTTC. Supplemented by reference TRBV5-4 and TRBJ2-1, the full variable domain reads ETGVTQSPTHLIKTRGQQVTLRCSSQSGHNTVSWYQQALGQGPQFIFQYYREEENGRGNFPPRFSGLQFPNYSSELNVNALELDDSALYLCASSLVASGFYNEQFFGPGTRLTVL.

This clone was seen ten or more times. The chain recombines TRBV6-4 with TRBJ2-2; 8 bases line up with TRBD2. The germline V gene encodes CDR1 MRHNA and CDR2 SNTAGT. V dropped 2 bases and J dropped 4; count of bases not matched to a gene: 0. The CDR3 spans 14 residues. DNA of the CDR3: TGTGCCAGCAGTGACGGGACTAGCACCGGGGAGCTGTTTTTT. This gives the protein CASSDGTSTGELFF.

The chain uses TRBV9 and TRBJ2-7, with D maybe TRBD2 (5 bases). Germline CDR1 and CDR2: SGDLS and YYNGEE. CDR3 length: 14 amino acids. The V end was cut by 7 bases, the J end by 0 bases, with 14 bases between. CDR3 in amino acids: CASARGLSSYEQYF. The DNA of the CDR3 is TGTGCCAGCGCCAGAGGGTTGAGCTCCTACGAGCAGTACTTC.

The rearrangement uses TRBV30 and TRBJ1-1; D unresolved. Trimming removed 1 base from V and 4 bases from J, with 10 bases in between. The CDR3 is 13 residues long. The germline gives CDR1 GTSNPN, CDR2 SVGIG (reference sequence). DNA of the CDR3: TGTGCCTGGAGTGGCGGACTGGGCACTGAAGCTTTCTTT. This sequence encodes CAWSGGLGTEAFF.

The rearrangement joins TRBV5-4 to TRBJ2-5; possible D gene TRBD1, 5 bases. Germline assignment: CDR1 SGHNT and CDR2 YYREEE (reference sequence). Trimming took off 4 bases at V and 3 bases at J, with 13 bases between the two ends. The CDR3 is 14 residues long. DNA of the CDR3: TGTGCCAGCAGCGTTGTTAGACAGAAAGAGACCCAGTACTTC. Amino acids: CASSVVRQKETQYF.

V and J are TRBV10-3 and TRBJ2-7, with 9 nucleotides matching TRBD1. Germline V gene lookup returns CDR1 ENHRY and CDR2 SYGVKD. The CDR3 has 14 residues. The ends lost 3 bases at V and 2 bases at J; junction bases unmatched: 2. CDR3 bases: TGTGCCATCAGTGATGGGACAGGGCCCTACGAGCAGTACTTC. Protein product: CAISDGTGPYEQYF.

This clone was picked up one time. J is TRBJ1-1 and V is TRBV5-1; tentatively, D is TRBD1 (6 bases). CDR1 and CDR2 (germline): SGHRS, YFSETQ. Trimming took 1 base from V and 4 from J, leaving 11 bases between them. The CDR3 length is 14 residues. The CDR3 DNA follows: TGCGCCAGCAGCTTGCGGGGGGCGGGCACTGAAGCTTTCTTT. The encoded protein is CASSLRGAGTEAFF.

The CDR3 sequence is CASSEDGGFYGYTF. The CDR3, as DNA: TGTGCCAGCAGTGAAGACGGGGGGTTCTATGGCTACACCTTC. The rearrangement links TRBV2 to TRBJ1-2; weak D call: TRBD1 (5 bases). Germline V gives CDR1 SNHLY, CDR2 FYNNEI. The CDR3 totals 14 residues. Trimming removed 1 base from V and 4 bases from J, with 10 bases in between. Full variable domain (outside the CDR3, taken from reference TRBV2 and TRBJ1-2): EPEVTQTPSHQVTQMGQEVILRCVPISNHLYFYWYRQILGQKVEFLVSFYNNEISEKSEIFDDQFSVERPDGSNFTLKIRSTKLEDSAMYFCASSEDGGFYGYTFGSGTRLTVV.

V usage is TRBV27 and J usage is TRBJ1-4, with a weak D call TRBD1 (5 bases). V shed 5 bases and J shed 5 bases, with 12 bases lying between them. The germline gives CDR1 MNHEY, CDR2 SMNVEV (reference sequence). The CDR3 has 14 amino acids. CDR3 protein: CASSPGRGNEKLFF. The CDR3 DNA sequence: TGTGCCAGCAGTCCAGGCCGGGGGAATGAAAAACTGTTTTTT.

This clone has at least ten counts. The chain carries TRBV5-6 and TRBJ2-7; D remains unclear. Looked up from germline, CDR1 is SGHDT and CDR2 is YYEEEE. Trimming removed 0 bases from V and 2 bases from J, with 3 bases in between. This CDR3 is 12 amino acids long. The CDR3 region is CASSLATYEQYF. The DNA for the CDR3 is TGTGCCAGCAGCTTGGCTACCTACGAGCAGTACTTC.

V is TRBV10-1 and J is TRBJ2-1, with 8 bases aligning to TRBD2. Losses at the gene ends were 2 bases for V and 8 bases for J; bases not matched to a gene: 8. The CDR3 sequence is 15 residues long. Looked up from germline, CDR1 is WNHNN and CDR2 is SYGVQD (reference sequence). The CDR3 region is CASSEDSGEWDEQFF. In nucleotides, the CDR3 is TGCGCCAGCAGTGAGGATAGCGGGGAGTGGGATGAGCAGTTCTTC.